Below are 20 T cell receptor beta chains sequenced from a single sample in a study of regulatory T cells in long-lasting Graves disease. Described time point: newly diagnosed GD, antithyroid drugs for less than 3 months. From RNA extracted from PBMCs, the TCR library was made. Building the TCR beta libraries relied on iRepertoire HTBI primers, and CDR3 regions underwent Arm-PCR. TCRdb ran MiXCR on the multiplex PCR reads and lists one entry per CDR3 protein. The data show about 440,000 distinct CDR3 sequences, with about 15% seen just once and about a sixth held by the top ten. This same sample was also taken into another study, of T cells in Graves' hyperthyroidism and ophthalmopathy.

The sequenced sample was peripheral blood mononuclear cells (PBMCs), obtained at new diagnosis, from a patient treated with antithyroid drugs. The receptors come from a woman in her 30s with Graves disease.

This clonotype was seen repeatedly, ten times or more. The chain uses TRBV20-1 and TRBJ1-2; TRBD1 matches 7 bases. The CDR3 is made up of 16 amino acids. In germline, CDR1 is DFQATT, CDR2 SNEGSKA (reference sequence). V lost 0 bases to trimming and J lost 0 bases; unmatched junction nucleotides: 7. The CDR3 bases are TGCAGTGCTAGAGATGAGGACAGGAAAGCTAACTATGGCTACACCTTC. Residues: CSARDEDRKANYGYTF.

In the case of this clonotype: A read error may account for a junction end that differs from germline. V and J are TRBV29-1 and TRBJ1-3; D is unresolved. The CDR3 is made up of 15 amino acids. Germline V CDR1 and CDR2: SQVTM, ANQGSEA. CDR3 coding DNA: TGCAGCGTCGAAGGGCGGGGTAACTCTGGAAACACCATATATTTT. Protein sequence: CSVEGRGNSGNTIYF.

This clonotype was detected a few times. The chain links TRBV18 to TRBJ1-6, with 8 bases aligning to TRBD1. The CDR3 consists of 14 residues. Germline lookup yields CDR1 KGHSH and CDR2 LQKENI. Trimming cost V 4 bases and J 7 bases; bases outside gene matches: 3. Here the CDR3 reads CASSLTGVNSPLHF. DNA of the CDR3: TGTGCCAGCTCACTGACAGGGGTGAATTCACCCCTCCACTTT.

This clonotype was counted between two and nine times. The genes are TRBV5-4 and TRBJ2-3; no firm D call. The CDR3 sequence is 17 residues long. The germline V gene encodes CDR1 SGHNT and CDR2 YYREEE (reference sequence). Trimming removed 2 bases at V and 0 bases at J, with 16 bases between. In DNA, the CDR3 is TGTGCCAGCAGCTTATTAACAGCCACAAGGAGCACAGATACGCAGTATTTT. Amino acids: CASSLLTATRSTDTQYF.

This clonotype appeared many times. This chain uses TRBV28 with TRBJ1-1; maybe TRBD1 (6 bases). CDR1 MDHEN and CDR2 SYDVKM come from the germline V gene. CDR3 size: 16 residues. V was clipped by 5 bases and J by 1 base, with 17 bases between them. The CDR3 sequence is CASSNGYRAGNTEAFF. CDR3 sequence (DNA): TGTGCCAGCAGTAACGGATACAGGGCTGGGAACACTGAAGCTTTCTTT.

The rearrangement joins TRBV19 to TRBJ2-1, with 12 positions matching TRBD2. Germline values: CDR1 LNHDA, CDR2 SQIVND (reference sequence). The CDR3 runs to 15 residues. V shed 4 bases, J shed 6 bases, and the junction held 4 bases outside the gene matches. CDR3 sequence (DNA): TGTGCCAGTAGTACGCTAGCGGGAGGGGTCAATGAGCAGTTCTTC. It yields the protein CASSTLAGGVNEQFF.

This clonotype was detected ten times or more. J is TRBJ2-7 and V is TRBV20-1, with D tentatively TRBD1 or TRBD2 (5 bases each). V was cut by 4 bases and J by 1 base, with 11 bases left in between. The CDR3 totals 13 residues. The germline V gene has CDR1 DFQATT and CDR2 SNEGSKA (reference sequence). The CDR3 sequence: CSAIRDQSYEQYF. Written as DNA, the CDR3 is TGCAGTGCTATCCGGGACCAATCCTACGAGCAGTACTTC.

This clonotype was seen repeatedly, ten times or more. CDR3 in DNA: TGTGCCAGCAGAGAGGGACAGGCCTACGAGCAGTACTTC. It encodes CASREGQAYEQYF. This chain joins TRBV6-1 and TRBJ2-7; 8 nucleotides align to TRBD1. CDR1 is MNHNS and CDR2 is SASEGT in the germline V gene. The CDR3 spans 13 residues. V lost 6 bases to trimming and J lost 2 bases; unmatched junction nucleotides: 3.

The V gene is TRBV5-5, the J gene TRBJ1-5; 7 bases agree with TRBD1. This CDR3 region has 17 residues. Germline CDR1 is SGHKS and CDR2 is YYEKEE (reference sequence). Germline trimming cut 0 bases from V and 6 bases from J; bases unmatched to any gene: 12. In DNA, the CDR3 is TGTGCCAGCAGCTTGGGGCATCAGGAGGGGGCGGGTCAGCCCCAGCATTTT. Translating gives CASSLGHQEGAGQPQHF.

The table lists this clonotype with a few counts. For the CDR3, the DNA is TGTGCCAGCAGTGAACGGGGAGGGGTCGCCAATGAGCAGTTCTTC. Encoded protein: CASSERGGVANEQFF. V gene TRBV25-1 combines with J gene TRBJ2-1; 7 positions match TRBD2. The germline gives CDR1 MGHDK, CDR2 SYGVNS. The CDR3 is 15 amino acids. V shed 2 bases and J 6 bases; nucleotides not matched to a gene: 7.

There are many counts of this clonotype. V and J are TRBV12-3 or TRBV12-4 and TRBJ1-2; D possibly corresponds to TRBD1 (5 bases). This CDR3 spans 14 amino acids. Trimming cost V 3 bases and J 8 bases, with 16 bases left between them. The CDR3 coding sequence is TGTGCCAGCAGTTTCTACGACAGAGTCGGCGGCTACACCTTC. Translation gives CASSFYDRVGGYTF.

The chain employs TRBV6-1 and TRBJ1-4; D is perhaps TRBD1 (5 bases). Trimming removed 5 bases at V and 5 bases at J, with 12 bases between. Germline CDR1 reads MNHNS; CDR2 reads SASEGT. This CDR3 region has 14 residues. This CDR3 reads CASSPGTFNEKLFF. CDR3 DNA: TGTGCCAGCAGTCCCGGGACCTTCAATGAAAAACTGTTTTTT.

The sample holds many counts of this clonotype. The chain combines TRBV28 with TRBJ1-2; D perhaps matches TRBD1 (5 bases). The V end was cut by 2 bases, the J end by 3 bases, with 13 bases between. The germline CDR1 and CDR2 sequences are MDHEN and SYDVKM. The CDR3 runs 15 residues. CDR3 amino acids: CASSLGGNGYYGYTF. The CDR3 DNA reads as TGTGCCAGCAGTTTAGGGGGGAACGGCTACTATGGCTACACCTTC.

The CDR3 DNA reads as TGCGCCAGCAGCCACCCGGGACAGGGGGAATACGAGCAGTACTTC. Protein sequence: CASSHPGQGEYEQYF. The chain has TRBV4-1 and TRBJ2-7; 11 positions match TRBD1. Germline values: CDR1 MGHRA, CDR2 YSYEKL. CDR3 length: 15 amino acids. With 3 bases clipped from V and 4 bases from J, the junction kept 5 bases outside the gene matches.

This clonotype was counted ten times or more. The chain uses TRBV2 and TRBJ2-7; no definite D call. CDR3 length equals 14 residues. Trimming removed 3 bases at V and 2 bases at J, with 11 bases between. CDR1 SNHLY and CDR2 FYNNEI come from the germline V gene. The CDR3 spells CASSESGDPYEQYF. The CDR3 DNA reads TGTGCCAGCAGTGAGTCTGGAGATCCCTACGAGCAGTACTTC.

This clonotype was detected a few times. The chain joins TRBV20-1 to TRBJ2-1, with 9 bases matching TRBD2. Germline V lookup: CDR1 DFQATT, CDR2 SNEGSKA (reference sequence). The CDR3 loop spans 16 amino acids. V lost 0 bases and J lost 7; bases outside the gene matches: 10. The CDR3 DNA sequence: TGCAGTGCTAGAGATCGGGGGGCGGGAGGGCGGAATGAGCAGTTCTTC. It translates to CSARDRGAGGRNEQFF.

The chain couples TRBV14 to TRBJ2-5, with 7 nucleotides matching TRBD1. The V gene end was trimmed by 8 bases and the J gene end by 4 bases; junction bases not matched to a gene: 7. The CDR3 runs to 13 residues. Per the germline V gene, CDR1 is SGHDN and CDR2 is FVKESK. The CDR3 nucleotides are TGTGCCAGCCGGACGACAGGGAGAGAGACCCAGTACTTC. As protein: CASRTTGRETQYF. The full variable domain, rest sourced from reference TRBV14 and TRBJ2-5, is EAGVTQFPSHSVIEKGQTVTLRCDPISGHDNLYWYRRVMGKEIKFLLHFVKESKQDESGMPNNRFLAERTGGTYSTLKVQPAELEDSGVYFCASRTTGRETQYFGPGTRLLVL.

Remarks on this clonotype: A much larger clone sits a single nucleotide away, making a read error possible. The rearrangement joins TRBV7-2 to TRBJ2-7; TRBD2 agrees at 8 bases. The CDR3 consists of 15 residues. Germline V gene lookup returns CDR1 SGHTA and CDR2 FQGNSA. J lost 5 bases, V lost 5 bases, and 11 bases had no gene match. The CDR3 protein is CASSLEGGLVNEQYF. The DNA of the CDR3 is TGTGCCAGCAGCCTCGAAGGGGGACTAGTGAACGAGCAGTACTTC. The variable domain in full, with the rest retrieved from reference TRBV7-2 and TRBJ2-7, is GAGVSQSPSNKVTEKGKDVELRCDPISGHTALYWYRQSLGQGLEFLIYFQGNSAPDKSGLPSDRFSAERTGGSVSTLTIQRTQQEDSAVYLCASSLEGGLVNEQYFGPGTRLTVT.

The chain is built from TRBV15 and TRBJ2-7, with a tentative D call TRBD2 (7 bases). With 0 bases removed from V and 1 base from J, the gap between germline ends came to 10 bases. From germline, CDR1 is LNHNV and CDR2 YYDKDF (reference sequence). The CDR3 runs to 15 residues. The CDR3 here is CATSRDRGASYEQYF. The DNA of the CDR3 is TGTGCCACCAGCAGAGATCGGGGGGCGTCCTACGAGCAGTACTTC.

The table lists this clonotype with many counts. The CDR3 DNA follows: TGTGCCAGCAGTTTCACCGGGTCACACACCGGGGAGCTGTTTTTT. As protein: CASSFTGSHTGELFF. The chain carries TRBV6-5 and TRBJ2-2; D is ambiguous. Trimming stripped 4 bases from V and 3 bases from J, with 12 bases between. Germline CDR1 is MNHEY and CDR2 is SVGAGI. The CDR3 is 15 residues long.